This T cell receptor beta chain was sequenced for a study of blood T cell repertoires in COVID-19. Assignment of participants to cohorts was predicated upon participant-reported clinical history. Two negative PCRs, clearance, or symptom resolution had been documented for recovered Cohort 3 donors. Clones were read by immunoSEQ multiplex PCR, and TCRdb kept only the in-frame ones, dropping some. The table lists approximately 200,000 clones, about 87% of them singletons. CDR3 length: 14 amino acids. With 6 bases removed from V and 7 bases from J, the gap between germline ends came to 18 bases. Germline CDR1 reads MNHEY; CDR2 reads SVGEGT.

V gene TRBV6-2 or TRBV6-3 combines with J gene TRBJ1-1; weak D call: TRBD1 (5 bases). This TCR came from a man younger than 40 who had recovered from COVID-19. The sample comprised PBMCs or T cells enriched from blood (not recorded which). Here the CDR3 DNA reads TGTGCCAGCAGCCCGGCCCCAGGGCGTCGTGAAGCTTTCTTT. Protein product: CASSPAPGRREAFF.